Sequencing of this T cell receptor (beta chain) was carried out in a study of blood T cell repertoires in COVID-19 (dated by TCRdb to about 2020). Context from the whole study: Samples from collaborators originated in the United States, Italy and Spain and spanned both the acute and convalescent phases of COVID-19. The prospective study material was composed of cDNA or gDNA derived from T cells, B-cell-depleted T cells, or PBMCs. The dataset comprised deeply sampled blood TCRbeta repertoires from subjects exposed to, actively infected with, or recovered from COVID-19. A freely available public database, intended as a resource for researchers studying the immune response to SARS-CoV-2, is where the repertoires were released. The samples were drawn from two sources: the first 160 participants of the ongoing ImmuneRACE study, and over 950 subjects contributed by 6 global collaborators. The sample metadata nearly always contained a de-identified subject ID, COVID-19 status, age in years and sex. Where available, HLA class I and class II types were obtained from metadata supplied by the sample provider rather than from assay-based typing. Results the study describes overall, beyond this receptor: How much clinical and demographic metadata was included differed by source and by participant, and the metadata was provided uncurated.

TCRbeta CDR3 regions were amplified from genomic DNA by means of the immunoSEQ Assay, a bias-controlled multiplex PCR. From the authors' description of their analysis: The number of nucleated cells in each sample was estimated from the amplification of reference gene primers within the assay. Sequence reads were collapsed and filtered to measure the absolute abundance of every unique TCRbeta CDR3 rearrangement. For each sample, productive Simpson clonality was calculated as the square root of Simpson's diversity index across productive rearrangements. The table was pulled from immuneACCESS by TCRdb, which kept in-frame rearrangements only. Such tables lose some clones; where checked, under half of the loss comes from unresolved V genes, and the rest has no known cause. The V and J calls and clone size are taken from that table; D and trimming were inferred from the DNA. Present in this sample are a few hundred thousand clones, more than 70% of which were seen just once. The biggest ten clones account for about 8% of the sample.

Based on the germline V gene, the CDR1 and CDR2 sequences are MNHGY and SVAAGI. V is cut by 1 base and J by 1 base, and the space between the germline ends is 11 bases. The CDR3 spans 15 residues, from the cysteine through the phenylalanine. Only the CDR3 region is kept as DNA, spanning 45 bases read in frame from base 1. Samples from volunteer blood donors who had recovered from COVID-19 were contributed by a second Seattle source. Each collaborating institution followed its own protocols to collect whole blood in K2EDTA tubes. For TCRbeta analysis, collaborators shipped samples in one of three forms: frozen whole blood, isolated PBMCs, or DNA extracted from either of those sample types. As regards this clone: No antigen is known for it. No much larger clone is present one base from it, and per-base qualities are unavailable.

This TCR came from a woman aged 45 to 65 who had recovered from COVID-19. Sequencing was done on a sample of peripheral blood. The chain is made from TRBV6-9 and TRBJ2-7, with a tentative D gene TRBD1 over 6 matching bases. The CDR3 protein sequence reads: CASSYYGRGSYEQYF. The DNA reads as follows: TGTGCCAGCAGTTATTACGGCAGGGGTTCCTACGAGCAGTACTTC.